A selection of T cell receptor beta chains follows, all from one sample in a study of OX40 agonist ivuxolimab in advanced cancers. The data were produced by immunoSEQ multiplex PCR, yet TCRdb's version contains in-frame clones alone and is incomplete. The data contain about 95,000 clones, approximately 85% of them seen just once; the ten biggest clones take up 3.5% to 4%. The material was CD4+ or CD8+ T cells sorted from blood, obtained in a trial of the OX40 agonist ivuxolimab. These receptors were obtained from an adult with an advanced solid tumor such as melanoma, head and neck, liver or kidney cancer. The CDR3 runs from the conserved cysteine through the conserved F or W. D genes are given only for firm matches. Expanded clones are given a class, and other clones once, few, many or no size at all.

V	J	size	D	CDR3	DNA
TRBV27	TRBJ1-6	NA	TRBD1	CASSPGTGPYSPLHF	TGTGCCAGCAGCCCCGGGACAGGGCCTTATTCACCCCTCCACTTT
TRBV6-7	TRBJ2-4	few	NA	CASSPSLCRRGNIQYF	TGTGCCAGCTCCCCTAGCCTATGCCGCAGGGGAAACATTCAGTACTTC
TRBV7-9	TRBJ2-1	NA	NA	CASSPSIGGEQFF	TGTGCCAGCAGCCCCTCGATTGGGGGTGAGCAGTTCTTC
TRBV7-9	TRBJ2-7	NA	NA	CASSPRGSYEQYF	TGTGCCAGCAGCCCTCGGGGATCCTACGAGCAGTACTTC
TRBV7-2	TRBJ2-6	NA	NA	CASSFYTGTGANVLTF	TGTGCCAGCAGCTTCTATACAGGGACCGGGGCCAACGTCCTGACTTTC
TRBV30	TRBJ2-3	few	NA	CAWSLGAPTDTQYF	TGTGCCTGGAGTTTAGGGGCCCCCACAGATACGCAGTATTTT
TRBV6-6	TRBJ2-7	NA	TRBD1	CASSPRGYSYEQYF	TGTGCCAGCAGTCCCAGGGGGTACTCCTACGAGCAGTACTTC
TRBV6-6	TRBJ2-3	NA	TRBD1	CASSYWTGGTDTQYF	TGTGCCAGCAGTTACTGGACAGGGGGTACAGATACGCAGTATTTT
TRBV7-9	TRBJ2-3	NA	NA	CASSLFVGEITDTQYF	TGTGCCAGCAGCCTCTTTGTAGGCGAGATCACAGATACGCAGTATTTT
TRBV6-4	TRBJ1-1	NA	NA	CASSDTMNTEAFF	TGTGCCAGCAGTGACACAATGAACACTGAAGCTTTCTTT
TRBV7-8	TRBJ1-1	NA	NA	CASSLWEEFTEAFF	TGTGCCAGCAGCTTATGGGAGGAGTTCACTGAAGCTTTCTTT